The entry below describes one T cell receptor (beta chain). What it binds is unknown. The data were obtained in a study of Ad26.COV2.S vaccination and SARS-CoV-2 variants. Study overall: Enrolled in COV1001, the donor was in the Ad26.COV2.S trial arm, which received the vaccine. Ad26.COV2.S was injected intramuscularly once or twice, 56 days apart.

The CDR3 loop spans 16 amino acids. V lost 5 bases, J lost 1 base, and 12 bases lay in between. Germline CDR1 reads MDHEN; CDR2 reads SYDVKM. Notes on the study in general: Total responses of T cells may have been underestimated by the analyses of TCR breadth and depth.

Treatment defined: around 19 received Ad26.COV2.S at low or high dose, single or two shots; about 5 received placebo; per-sample allocation not given. Collection of samples fell on day 63 after the first vaccine or placebo injection. This table comes from immunoSEQ multiplex PCR, and its TCRdb copy is limited to in-frame clones, with some not included. The sample lists about 280,000 clones, about 90% occurring once. This receptor was obtained from a person aged 18 to 59 who received the Ad26.COV2.S COVID-19 vaccine or a placebo. Sequencing used peripheral blood, obtained in a trial of Ad26.COV2.S vaccine versus placebo. The J gene is TRBJ2-6, the V gene TRBV28, with a tentative D call TRBD2 (7 bases). This CDR3 is CASSVGGASGANVLTF. In DNA form, the CDR3 reads TGTGCCAGCAGTGTGGGGGGGGCGTCTGGGGCCAACGTCCTGACTTTC.